This is a list of T cell receptor beta chains from one sample in a study of blood T cell repertoires in COVID-19. Profiling relied on immunoSEQ multiplex PCR, and the TCRdb table lists in-frame clones only, not all of them. The sample contains 120,000 or so clones, approximately 68% of which appear only once. Sequenced material: peripheral blood. Source of these receptors: a woman in her sixties or seventies with acute or convalescent COVID-19. The CDR3 runs from the conserved cysteine through the conserved F or W. Fields, in order: V gene, D gene, clone size, J gene, CDR3 DNA, CDR3 protein. The D gene is left open where the match is weak. For some rows the clone size is stated as once, few or many, or as a class when expanded; others skip it.

v_gene: TRBV5-5
d_gene: -
abundance: -
j_gene: TRBJ2-5
CDR3nt: TGTGCCAGCAGCTTGAACCCAAGAGTGACCCAGTACTTC
CDR3aa: CASSLNPRVTQYF

v_gene: TRBV5-6
d_gene: -
abundance: -
j_gene: TRBJ1-2
CDR3nt: TGTGCCAGCAGCTCCGCGGGGGTATCATGGTATGACTATGGCTACACCTTC
CDR3aa: CASSSAGVSWYDYGYTF

v_gene: TRBV9
d_gene: -
abundance: -
j_gene: TRBJ2-6
CDR3nt: TGTGCCAGCAGCGTAGGGGGAGCCGGGGCCAACGTCCTGACTTTC
CDR3aa: CASSVGGAGANVLTF

v_gene: TRBV19
d_gene: -
abundance: -
j_gene: TRBJ1-4
CDR3nt: TGTGCCAGTAGTGCTGGGGCCCTTAATGAAAAACTGTTTTTT
CDR3aa: CASSAGALNEKLFF

v_gene: TRBV6-2/TRBV6-3
d_gene: TRBD1
abundance: -
j_gene: TRBJ1-4
CDR3nt: TGTGCCAGCAGTTACCACCCTCACAGGGGGCTGAATGAAAAACTGTTTTTT
CDR3aa: CASSYHPHRGLNEKLFF

v_gene: TRBV6-6
d_gene: TRBD1
abundance: -
j_gene: TRBJ2-3
CDR3nt: TGTGCCAGCAGTTACCCGACAGGGAGCACAGATACGCAGTATTTT
CDR3aa: CASSYPTGSTDTQYF

v_gene: TRBV19
d_gene: -
abundance: -
j_gene: TRBJ1-5
CDR3nt: TGTGCCAGTAAGCGGGGTTATAGCAATCAGCCCCAGCATTTT
CDR3aa: CASKRGYSNQPQHF

v_gene: TRBV7-6
d_gene: TRBD1
abundance: few
j_gene: TRBJ1-2
CDR3nt: TGTGCCAGCAGCTTGCAGGGGGCCTATGGCTACACCTTC
CDR3aa: CASSLQGAYGYTF

v_gene: TRBV3-1/TRBV3-2
d_gene: -
abundance: -
j_gene: TRBJ1-2
CDR3nt: TGTGCCAGCAGCCAAGCTGTCTATGGCTACACCTTC
CDR3aa: CASSQAVYGYTF

v_gene: TRBV10-3
d_gene: -
abundance: -
j_gene: TRBJ2-7
CDR3nt: TGTGCCATCAGTGAGATCGGGGAGCAGTACTTC
CDR3aa: CAISEIGEQYF

v_gene: TRBV7-3
d_gene: TRBD1
abundance: -
j_gene: TRBJ2-1
CDR3nt: TGTGCCAGCAGCATGGGACAGGGCCAAGGCAATGAGCAGTTCTTC
CDR3aa: CASSMGQGQGNEQFF

v_gene: TRBV7-6
d_gene: -
abundance: -
j_gene: TRBJ2-2
CDR3nt: TGTGCCAGCAGCGCCCCGGAGTCGTCCGGGGAGCTGTTTTTT
CDR3aa: CASSAPESSGELFF

v_gene: TRBV10-3
d_gene: -
abundance: -
j_gene: TRBJ2-3
CDR3nt: TGTGCCATCAGCCCAGGACTCACTAGCACAGATACGCAGTATTTT
CDR3aa: CAISPGLTSTDTQYF

v_gene: TRBV2
d_gene: -
abundance: few
j_gene: TRBJ1-1
CDR3nt: TGTGGGTGTGGGAGCAACACTGAAGCTTTCTTT
CDR3aa: CGCGSNTEAFF

v_gene: TRBV27
d_gene: TRBD1
abundance: -
j_gene: TRBJ1-1
CDR3nt: TGTGCCAGCAGTTTCTTACGACAGGGTGGGAACACTGAAGCTTTCTTT
CDR3aa: CASSFLRQGGNTEAFF

v_gene: TRBV2
d_gene: TRBD1
abundance: few
j_gene: TRBJ1-5
CDR3nt: TGTGCCAGCAGTGTAAGGGGGCAAAGGAACAATCAGCCCCAGCATTTT
CDR3aa: CASSVRGQRNNQPQHF